This T cell receptor (beta chain) was captured by sequencing in a study of cytomegalovirus exposure and HLA in healthy donors. Study-wide results and limits: Presence/absence comparisons presumed near-even sequencing depth among donors. While the bulk of TCR sequences proved rare, some public TCRs turned up in many donors. TCR beta chains numbering more than 150 were designated cytomegalovirus-associated.

The PCR used 60 Vbeta and 13 Jbeta primers. Method: immunoSEQ multiplex PCR; TCRdb's copy keeps in-frame clones and lacks some. The sample has some 96,000 clones, around 76% seen once; the top ten hold around 20%. Remarks on this clone: As yet, its antigen is unknown. At one of its ends the junction is not consistent with the germline gene, which may arise from a read error.

Germline V gene sequence: CDR1 SGHTA, CDR2 FQGNSA. The CDR3 is made up of 14 amino acids. Sequenced input: PBMCs. This chain connects TRBV7-2 to TRBJ1-2, with 7 bases fitting TRBD1. The TCR comes from a woman aged 55 to 70 in good health and CMV-seropositive. CDR3 sequence: CASSLARTGTPSAF. The CDR3 nucleotides are TGTGCCAGCAGCTTAGCTAGGACAGGAACACCTTCGGCCTTC.